This TCR beta chain was identified during a study of cytomegalovirus exposure and HLA in healthy donors. Study details: A previous analysis identified approximately 110 million unique TCR beta sequences derived from 180 million or so T cells. Clustering assigned approximately 79% of the roughly 400 genotyped donors to the Caucasian-associated ancestry cluster.

13 Jbeta primers and 60 Vbeta primers were used for the PCR. Produced via immunoSEQ multiplex PCR; TCRdb's table is partial and in-frame only. The sample shows approximately 150,000 clones, under 80% of them seen only once. Healthy bone marrow donors made up the cohort. The sequencing sample was made of PBMCs. The sequence came from a man aged 40-55 years in good health and CMV-seronegative.

The CDR3 spells CASSLTGDNGGAFF. DNA for the CDR3: TGCGCCAGCAGTTTGACGGGAGACAACGGAGGGGCTTTCTTT. The rearrangement links TRBV5-1 to TRBJ1-1; no definite D call. The germline V gene encodes CDR1 SGHRS and CDR2 YFSETQ. The CDR3 length is 14 residues. V was pared by 5 bases and J by 11 bases, with 22 bases between.